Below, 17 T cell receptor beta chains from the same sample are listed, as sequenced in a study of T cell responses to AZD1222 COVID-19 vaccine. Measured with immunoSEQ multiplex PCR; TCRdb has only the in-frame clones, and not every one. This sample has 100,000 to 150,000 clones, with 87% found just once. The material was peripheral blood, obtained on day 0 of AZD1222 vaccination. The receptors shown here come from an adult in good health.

In nucleotides, the CDR3 is TGCGCCAGCAGCCAAGCCCATTCGAGCACAGATACGCAGTATTTT. This sequence encodes CASSQAHSSTDTQYF. This chain links TRBV4-1 with TRBJ2-3; D unclear. Trimming took 1 base from V and 0 from J, leaving 8 bases between them. The CDR3 runs 15 residues. CDR1 is MGHRA, CDR2 YSYEKL, per germline.

The CDR3 bases are TGTGCCAGCAGCTTACTGGGGGCCCCAGATACGCAGTATTTT. It is translated as CASSLLGAPDTQYF. This sequence joins TRBV7-9 and TRBJ2-3; D may be TRBD1 (6 bases). This CDR3 contains 14 residues. Trimming shortened V by 2 bases and J by 4 bases, and 10 bases separated the two germline ends. In germline, CDR1 is SEHNR, CDR2 FQNEAQ (reference sequence).

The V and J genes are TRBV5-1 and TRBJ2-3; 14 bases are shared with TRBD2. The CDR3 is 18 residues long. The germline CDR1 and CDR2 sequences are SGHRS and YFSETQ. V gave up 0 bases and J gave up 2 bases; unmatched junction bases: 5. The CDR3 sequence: CASSLAGLAGEHTDTQYF. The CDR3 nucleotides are TGCGCCAGCAGCTTGGCGGGACTAGCGGGGGAACACACAGATACGCAGTATTTT.

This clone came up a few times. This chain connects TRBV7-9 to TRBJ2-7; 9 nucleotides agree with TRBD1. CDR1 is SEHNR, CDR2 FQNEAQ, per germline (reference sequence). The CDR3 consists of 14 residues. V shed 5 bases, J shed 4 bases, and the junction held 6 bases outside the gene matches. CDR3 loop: CASSTRTGDYEQYF. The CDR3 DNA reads TGTGCCAGCAGCACCCGGACAGGGGATTACGAGCAGTACTTC.

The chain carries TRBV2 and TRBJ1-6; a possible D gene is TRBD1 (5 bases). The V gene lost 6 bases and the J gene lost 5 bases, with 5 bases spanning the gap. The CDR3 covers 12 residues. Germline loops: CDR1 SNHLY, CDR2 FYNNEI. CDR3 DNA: TGTGCCAGCAGAGGGGATAATTCACCCCTCCACTTT. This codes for CASRGDNSPLHF.

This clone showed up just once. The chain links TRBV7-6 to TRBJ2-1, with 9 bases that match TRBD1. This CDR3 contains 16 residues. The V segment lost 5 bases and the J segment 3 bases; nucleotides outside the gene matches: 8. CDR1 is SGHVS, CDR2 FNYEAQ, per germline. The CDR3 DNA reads TGTGCCAGCAGCACGACCGGGACAGGGATCTACAATGAGCAGTTCTTC. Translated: CASSTTGTGIYNEQFF.

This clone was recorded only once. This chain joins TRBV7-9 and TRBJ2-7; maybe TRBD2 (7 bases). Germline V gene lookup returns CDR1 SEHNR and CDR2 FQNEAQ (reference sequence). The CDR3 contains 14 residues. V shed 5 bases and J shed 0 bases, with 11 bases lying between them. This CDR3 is CASSPRGGSYEQYF. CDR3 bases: TGTGCCAGCAGCCCGAGGGGGGGCTCCTACGAGCAGTACTTC.

As DNA, the CDR3 is TGTGCCAGCAGTTTATGGGGCAGGGTGGACACCGGGGAGCTGTTTTTT. Translating it yields CASSLWGRVDTGELFF. The chain couples TRBV28 to TRBJ2-2; possible D gene TRBD1, 5 bases. There are 16 residues in the CDR3. Germline CDR1 MDHEN, CDR2 SYDVKM. Trimming shortened V by 0 bases and J by 3 bases, and 11 bases separated the two germline ends.

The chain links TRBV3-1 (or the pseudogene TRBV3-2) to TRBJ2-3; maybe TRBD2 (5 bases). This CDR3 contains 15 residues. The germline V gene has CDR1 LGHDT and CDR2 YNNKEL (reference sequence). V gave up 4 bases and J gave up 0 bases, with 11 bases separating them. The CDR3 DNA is TGTGCCAGCAGCCGCGACTACTTTAGCACAGATACGCAGTATTTT. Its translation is CASSRDYFSTDTQYF.

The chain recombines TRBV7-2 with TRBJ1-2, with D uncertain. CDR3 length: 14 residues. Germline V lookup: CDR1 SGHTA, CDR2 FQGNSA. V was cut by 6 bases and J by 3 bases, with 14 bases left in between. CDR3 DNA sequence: TGTGCCAGCAGTTCCCCGCCAGCCCACTATGGCTACACCTTC. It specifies CASSSPPAHYGYTF.

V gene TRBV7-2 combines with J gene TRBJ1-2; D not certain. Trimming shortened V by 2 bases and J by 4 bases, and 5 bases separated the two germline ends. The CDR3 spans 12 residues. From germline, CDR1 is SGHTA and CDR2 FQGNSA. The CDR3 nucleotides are TGTGCCAGCAGCTTAACGAGCTATGGCTACACCTTC. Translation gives CASSLTSYGYTF.

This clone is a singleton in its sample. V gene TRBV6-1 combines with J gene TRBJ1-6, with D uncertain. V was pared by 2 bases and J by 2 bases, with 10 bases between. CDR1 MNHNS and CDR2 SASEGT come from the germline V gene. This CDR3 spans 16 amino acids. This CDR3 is CASSEQDGAYNSPLHF. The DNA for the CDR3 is TGTGCCAGCAGTGAACAAGACGGGGCCTATAATTCACCCCTCCACTTT.

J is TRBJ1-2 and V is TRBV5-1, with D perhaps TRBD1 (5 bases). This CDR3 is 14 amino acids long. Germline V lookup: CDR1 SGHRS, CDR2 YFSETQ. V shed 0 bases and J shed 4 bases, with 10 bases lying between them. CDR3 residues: CASSLAGGSYGYTF. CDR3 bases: TGCGCCAGCAGCTTGGCTGGGGGGAGCTATGGCTACACCTTC.

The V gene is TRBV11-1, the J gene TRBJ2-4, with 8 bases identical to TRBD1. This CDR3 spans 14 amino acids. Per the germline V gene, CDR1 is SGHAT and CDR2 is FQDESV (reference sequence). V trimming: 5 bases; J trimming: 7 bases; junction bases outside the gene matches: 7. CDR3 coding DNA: TGTGCCAGCAGCCCCTCGACAGGGGTGAACATTCAGTACTTC. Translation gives CASSPSTGVNIQYF.

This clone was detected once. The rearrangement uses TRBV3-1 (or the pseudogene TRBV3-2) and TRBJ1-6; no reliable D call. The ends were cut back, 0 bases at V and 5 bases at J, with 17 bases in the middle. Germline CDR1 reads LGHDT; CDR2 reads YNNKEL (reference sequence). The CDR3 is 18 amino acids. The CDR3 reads CASSQDPLEAVNNSPLHF. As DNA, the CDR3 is TGTGCCAGCAGCCAAGATCCCCTTGAGGCCGTGAATAATTCACCCCTCCACTTT.

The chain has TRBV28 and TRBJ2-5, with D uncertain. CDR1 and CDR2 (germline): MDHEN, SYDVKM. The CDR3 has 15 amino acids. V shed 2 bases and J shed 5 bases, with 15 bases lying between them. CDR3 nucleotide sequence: TGTGCCAGCAGTTTAATTTCTTCGCTGGGGGAGACCCAGTACTTC. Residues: CASSLISSLGETQYF.

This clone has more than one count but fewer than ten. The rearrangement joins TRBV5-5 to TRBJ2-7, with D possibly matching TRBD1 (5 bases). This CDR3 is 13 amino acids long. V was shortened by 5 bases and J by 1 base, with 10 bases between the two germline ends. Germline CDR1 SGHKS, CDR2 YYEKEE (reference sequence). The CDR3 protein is CASSIPGSYEQYF. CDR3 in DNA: TGTGCCAGCAGTATCCCAGGGTCCTACGAGCAGTACTTC.